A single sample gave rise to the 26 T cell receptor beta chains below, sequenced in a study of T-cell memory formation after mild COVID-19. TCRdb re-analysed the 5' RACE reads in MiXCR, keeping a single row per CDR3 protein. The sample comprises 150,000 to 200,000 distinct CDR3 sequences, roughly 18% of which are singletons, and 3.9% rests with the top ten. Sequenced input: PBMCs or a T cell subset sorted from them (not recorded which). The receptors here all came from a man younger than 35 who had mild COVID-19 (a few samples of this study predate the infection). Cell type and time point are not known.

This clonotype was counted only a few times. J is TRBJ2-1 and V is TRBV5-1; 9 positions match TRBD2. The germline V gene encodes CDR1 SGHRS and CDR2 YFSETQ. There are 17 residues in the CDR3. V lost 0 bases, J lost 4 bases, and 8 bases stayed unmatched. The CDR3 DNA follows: TGCGCCAGCAGCTTGGGGCGGGGGGGCGCATCGTACAATGAGCAGTTCTTC. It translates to CASSLGRGGASYNEQFF.

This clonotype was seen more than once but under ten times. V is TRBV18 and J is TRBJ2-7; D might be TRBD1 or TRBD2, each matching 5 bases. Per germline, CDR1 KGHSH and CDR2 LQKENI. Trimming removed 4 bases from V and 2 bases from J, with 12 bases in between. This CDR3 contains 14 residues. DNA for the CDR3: TGTGCCAGCTCACTCCGGGACGGCCCCTACGAGCAGTACTTC. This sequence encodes CASSLRDGPYEQYF.

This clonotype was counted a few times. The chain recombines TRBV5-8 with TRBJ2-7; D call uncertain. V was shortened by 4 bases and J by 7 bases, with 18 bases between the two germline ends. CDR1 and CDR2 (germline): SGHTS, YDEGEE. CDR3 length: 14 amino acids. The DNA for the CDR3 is TGTGCCAGCAGCGTGCGGACCCCCACTCTAGAGCAGTACGTC. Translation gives CASSVRTPTLEQYV.

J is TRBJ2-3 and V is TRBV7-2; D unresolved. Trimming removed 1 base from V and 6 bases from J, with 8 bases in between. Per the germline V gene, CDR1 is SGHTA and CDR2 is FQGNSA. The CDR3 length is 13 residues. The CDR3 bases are TGTGCCAGCAGCTTAGTAGCTTGGGATACGCAGTATTTT. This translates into CASSLVAWDTQYF.

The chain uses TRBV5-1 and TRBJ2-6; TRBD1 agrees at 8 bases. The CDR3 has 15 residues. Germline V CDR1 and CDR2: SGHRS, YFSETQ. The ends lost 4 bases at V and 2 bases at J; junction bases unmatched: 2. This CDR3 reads CASSVQGAGANVLTF. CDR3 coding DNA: TGCGCCAGCAGCGTACAGGGGGCTGGGGCCAACGTCCTGACTTTC.

Here the CDR3 reads CASSKARLADSQNEQFF. The CDR3 nucleotides read TGTGCCAGCAGCAAAGCCCGACTAGCGGACTCTCAAAATGAGCAGTTCTTC. The rearrangement links TRBV21-1 to TRBJ2-1; the DNA was not used to check the table's D call, TRBD2. TRBV21-1 is described as a pseudogene. The CDR3 spans 17 residues.

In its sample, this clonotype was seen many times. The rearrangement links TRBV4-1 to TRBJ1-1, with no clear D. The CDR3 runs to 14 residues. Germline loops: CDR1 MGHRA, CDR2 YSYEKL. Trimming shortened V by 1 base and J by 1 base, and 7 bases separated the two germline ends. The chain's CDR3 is CASSQGIANTEAFF. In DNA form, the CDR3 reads TGCGCCAGCAGCCAAGGAATAGCGAACACTGAAGCTTTCTTT.

The CDR3, as DNA: TGTGCCAGCAGCTTATCTAGGAATGCGCAGTACTTC. It specifies CASSLSRNAQYF. The chain carries TRBV7-2 and TRBJ2-7; D unresolved. CDR1 is SGHTA and CDR2 is FQGNSA in the germline V gene. The CDR3 loop spans 12 amino acids. V lost 2 bases and J lost 9, with 11 bases in between.

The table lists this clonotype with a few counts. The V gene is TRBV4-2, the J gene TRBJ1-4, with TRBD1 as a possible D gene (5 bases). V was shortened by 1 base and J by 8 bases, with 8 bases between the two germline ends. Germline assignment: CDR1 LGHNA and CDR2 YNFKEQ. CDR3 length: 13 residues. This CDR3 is CASSQVAGEKLFF. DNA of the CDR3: TGTGCCAGCAGCCAAGTCGCAGGGGAAAAACTGTTTTTT.

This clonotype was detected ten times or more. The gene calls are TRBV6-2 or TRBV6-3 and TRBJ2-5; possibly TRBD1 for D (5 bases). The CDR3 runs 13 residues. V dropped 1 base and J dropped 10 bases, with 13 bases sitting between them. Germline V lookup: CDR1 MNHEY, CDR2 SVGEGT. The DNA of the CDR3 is TGTGCCAGCAGTTACTTTGACAGCAGCGTCCAGTACTTC. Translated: CASSYFDSSVQYF.

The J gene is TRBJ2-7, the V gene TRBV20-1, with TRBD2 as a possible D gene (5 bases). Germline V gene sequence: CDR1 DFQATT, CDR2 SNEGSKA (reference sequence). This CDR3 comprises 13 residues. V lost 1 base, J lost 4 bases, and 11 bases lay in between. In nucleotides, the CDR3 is TGCAGTGCTAGAGGGCTAGCCTCGTACGAGCAGTACTTC. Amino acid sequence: CSARGLASYEQYF.

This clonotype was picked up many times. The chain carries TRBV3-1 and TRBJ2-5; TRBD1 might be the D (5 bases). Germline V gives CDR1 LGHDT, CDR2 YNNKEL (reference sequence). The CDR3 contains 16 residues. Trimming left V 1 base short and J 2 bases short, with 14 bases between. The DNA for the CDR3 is TGTGCCAGCAGCCAAGGTTTCCAGGGTGGTCAAGAGACCCAGTACTTC. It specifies CASSQGFQGGQETQYF.

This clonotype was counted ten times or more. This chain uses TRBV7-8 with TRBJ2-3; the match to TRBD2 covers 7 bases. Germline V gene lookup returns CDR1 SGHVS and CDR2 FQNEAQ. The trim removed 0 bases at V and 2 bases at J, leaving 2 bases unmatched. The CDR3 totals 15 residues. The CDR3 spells CASSLARDYTDTQYF. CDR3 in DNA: TGTGCCAGCAGCTTAGCGAGGGACTACACAGATACGCAGTATTTT.

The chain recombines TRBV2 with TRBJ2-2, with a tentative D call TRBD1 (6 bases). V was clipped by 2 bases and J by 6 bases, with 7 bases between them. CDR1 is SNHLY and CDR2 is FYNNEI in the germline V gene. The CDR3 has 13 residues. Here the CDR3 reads CASSEQGPGELFF. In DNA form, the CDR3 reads TGTGCCAGCAGTGAACAGGGGCCCGGGGAGCTGTTTTTT. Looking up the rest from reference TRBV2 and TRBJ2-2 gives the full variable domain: EPEVTQTPSHQVTQMGQEVILRCVPISNHLYFYWYRQILGQKVEFLVSFYNNEISEKSEIFDDQFSVERPDGSNFTLKIRSTKLEDSAMYFCASSEQGPGELFFGEGSRLTVL.

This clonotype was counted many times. The CDR3 reads CASSTNPYNEQFF. The DNA for the CDR3 is TGTGCCAGCTCGACTAACCCCTACAATGAGCAGTTCTTC. This chain links TRBV6-4 with TRBJ2-1, with a tentative D call TRBD2 (5 bases). The CDR3 length is 13 residues. Trimming pared 8 bases from V and 2 bases from J, leaving 10 bases between. Germline V lookup: CDR1 MRHNA, CDR2 SNTAGT.

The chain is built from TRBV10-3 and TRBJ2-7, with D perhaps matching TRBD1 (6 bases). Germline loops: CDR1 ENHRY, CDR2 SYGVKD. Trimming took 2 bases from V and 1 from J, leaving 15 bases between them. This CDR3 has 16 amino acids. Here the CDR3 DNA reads TGTGCCATCAGTGAGCGGCCGACAGGAGATTCCTACGAGCAGTACGTC. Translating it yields CAISERPTGDSYEQYV.

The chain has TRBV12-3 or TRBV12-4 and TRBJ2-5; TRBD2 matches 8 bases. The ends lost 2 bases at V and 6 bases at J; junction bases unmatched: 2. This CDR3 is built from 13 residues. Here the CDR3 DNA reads TGTGCCAGCAGTTTAATTAGCGGGAAGACCCAGTACTTC. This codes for CASSLISGKTQYF.

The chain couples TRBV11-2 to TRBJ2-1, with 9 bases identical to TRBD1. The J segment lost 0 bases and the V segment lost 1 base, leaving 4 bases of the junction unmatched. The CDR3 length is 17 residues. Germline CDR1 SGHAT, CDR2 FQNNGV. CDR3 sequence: CASSLGPGQGSYNEQFF. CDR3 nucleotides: TGTGCCAGCAGCTTAGGACCGGGACAGGGCTCCTACAATGAGCAGTTCTTC.

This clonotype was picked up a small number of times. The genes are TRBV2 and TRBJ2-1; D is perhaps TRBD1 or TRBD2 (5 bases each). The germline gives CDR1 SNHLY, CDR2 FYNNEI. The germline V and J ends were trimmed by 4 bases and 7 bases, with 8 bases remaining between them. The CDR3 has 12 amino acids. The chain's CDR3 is CASSAEGNEQFF. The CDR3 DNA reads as TGTGCCAGCAGTGCAGAGGGGAATGAGCAGTTCTTC. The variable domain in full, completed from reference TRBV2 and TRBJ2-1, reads EPEVTQTPSHQVTQMGQEVILRCVPISNHLYFYWYRQILGQKVEFLVSFYNNEISEKSEIFDDQFSVERPDGSNFTLKIRSTKLEDSAMYFCASSAEGNEQFFGPGTRLTVL.

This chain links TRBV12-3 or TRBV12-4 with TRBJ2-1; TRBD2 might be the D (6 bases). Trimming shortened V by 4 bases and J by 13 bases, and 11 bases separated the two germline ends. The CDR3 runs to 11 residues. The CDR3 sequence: CASSSRRVQFF. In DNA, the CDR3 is TGTGCCAGCAGTTCCCGGAGGGTACAGTTCTTC.

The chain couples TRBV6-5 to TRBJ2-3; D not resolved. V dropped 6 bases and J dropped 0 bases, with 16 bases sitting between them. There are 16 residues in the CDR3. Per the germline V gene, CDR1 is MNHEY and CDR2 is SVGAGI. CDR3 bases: TGTGCCAGCAGAGTTCGGTCTTTAGGGAGCACAGATACGCAGTATTTT. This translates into CASRVRSLGSTDTQYF.

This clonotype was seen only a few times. This CDR3 is CASSLQTGRENIQYF. The DNA of the CDR3 is TGCGCCAGCAGCCTCCAGACAGGGAGGGAGAACATTCAGTACTTC. The chain employs TRBV4-1 and TRBJ2-4; D is possibly TRBD1 or TRBD2 (7 bases each). V was cut by 4 bases and J by 7 bases, with 17 bases left in between. Germline assignment: CDR1 MGHRA and CDR2 YSYEKL. The CDR3 runs to 15 residues.

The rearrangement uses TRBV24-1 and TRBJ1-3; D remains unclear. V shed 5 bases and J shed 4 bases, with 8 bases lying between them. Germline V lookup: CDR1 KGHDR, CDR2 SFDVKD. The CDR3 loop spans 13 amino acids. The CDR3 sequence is CATSASSGNTIYF. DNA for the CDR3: TGTGCCACCAGTGCATCGTCGGGAAACACCATATATTTT.

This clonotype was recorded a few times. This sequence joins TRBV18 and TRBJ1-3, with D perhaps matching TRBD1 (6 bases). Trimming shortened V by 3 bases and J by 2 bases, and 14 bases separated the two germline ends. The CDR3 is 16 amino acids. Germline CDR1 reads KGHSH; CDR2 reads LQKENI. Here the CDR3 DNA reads TGTGCCAGCTCACCCCAACGGGGGGGCGCTGGAAACACCATATATTTT. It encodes CASSPQRGGAGNTIYF.

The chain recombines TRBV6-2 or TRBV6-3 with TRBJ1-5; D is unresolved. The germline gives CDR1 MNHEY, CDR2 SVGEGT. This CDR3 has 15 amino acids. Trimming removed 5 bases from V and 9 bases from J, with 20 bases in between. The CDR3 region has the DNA TGTGCCAGCAGTCAGCCCCTCCTTAGTGAAGCGCCCCAGCATTTT. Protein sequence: CASSQPLLSEAPQHF.

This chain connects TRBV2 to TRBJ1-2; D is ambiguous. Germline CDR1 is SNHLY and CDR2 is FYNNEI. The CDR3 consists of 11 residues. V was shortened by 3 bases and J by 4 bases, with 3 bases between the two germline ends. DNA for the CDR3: TGTGCCAGCAGTGAGTTCTATGGCTACACCTTC. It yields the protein CASSEFYGYTF. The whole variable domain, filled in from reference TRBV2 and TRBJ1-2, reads EPEVTQTPSHQVTQMGQEVILRCVPISNHLYFYWYRQILGQKVEFLVSFYNNEISEKSEIFDDQFSVERPDGSNFTLKIRSTKLEDSAMYFCASSEFYGYTFGSGTRLTVV.